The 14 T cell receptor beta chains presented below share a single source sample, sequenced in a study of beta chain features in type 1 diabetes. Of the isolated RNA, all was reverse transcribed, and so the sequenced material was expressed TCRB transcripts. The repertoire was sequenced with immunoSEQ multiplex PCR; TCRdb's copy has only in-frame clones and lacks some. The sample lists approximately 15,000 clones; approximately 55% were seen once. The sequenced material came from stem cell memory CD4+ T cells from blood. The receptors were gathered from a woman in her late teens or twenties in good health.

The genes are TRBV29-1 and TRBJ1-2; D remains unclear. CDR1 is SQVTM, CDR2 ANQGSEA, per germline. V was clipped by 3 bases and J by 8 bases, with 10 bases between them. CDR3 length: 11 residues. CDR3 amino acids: CSVEEGSGYTF. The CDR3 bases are TGCAGCGTTGAGGAGGGATCAGGCTACACCTTC.

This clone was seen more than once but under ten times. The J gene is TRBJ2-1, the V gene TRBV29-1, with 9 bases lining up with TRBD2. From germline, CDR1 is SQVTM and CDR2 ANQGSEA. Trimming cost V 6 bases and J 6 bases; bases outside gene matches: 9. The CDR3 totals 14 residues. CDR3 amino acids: CSVRLAVDRNEQFF. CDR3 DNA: TGCAGCGTCCGACTAGCGGTCGATCGCAATGAGCAGTTCTTC.

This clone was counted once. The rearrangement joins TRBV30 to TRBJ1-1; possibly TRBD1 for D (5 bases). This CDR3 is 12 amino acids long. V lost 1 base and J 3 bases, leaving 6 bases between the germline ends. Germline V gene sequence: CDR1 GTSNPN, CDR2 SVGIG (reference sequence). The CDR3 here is CAWSGGHTEAFF. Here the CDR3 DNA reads TGTGCCTGGAGTGGGGGCCACACTGAAGCTTTCTTT.

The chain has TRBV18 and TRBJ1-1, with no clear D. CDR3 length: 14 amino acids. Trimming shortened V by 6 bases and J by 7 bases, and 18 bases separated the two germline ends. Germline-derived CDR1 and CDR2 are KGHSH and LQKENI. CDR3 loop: CASSLKSEGGEAFF. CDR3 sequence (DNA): TGTGCCAGCTCTCTAAAGTCGGAGGGTGGTGAAGCTTTCTTT.

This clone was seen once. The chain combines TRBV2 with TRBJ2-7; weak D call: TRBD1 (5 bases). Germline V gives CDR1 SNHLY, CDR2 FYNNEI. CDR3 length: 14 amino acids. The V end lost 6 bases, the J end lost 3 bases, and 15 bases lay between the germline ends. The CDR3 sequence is CASREKGHFYEQYF. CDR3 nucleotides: TGTGCCAGCAGAGAGAAAGGACACTTCTACGAGCAGTACTTC.

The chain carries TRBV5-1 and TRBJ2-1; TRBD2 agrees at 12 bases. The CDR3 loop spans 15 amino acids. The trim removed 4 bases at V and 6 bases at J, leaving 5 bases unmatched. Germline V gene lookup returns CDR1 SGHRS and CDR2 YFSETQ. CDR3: CASSDLAGGVNEQFF. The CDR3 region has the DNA TGCGCCAGCAGCGATCTAGCGGGGGGGGTCAATGAGCAGTTCTTC. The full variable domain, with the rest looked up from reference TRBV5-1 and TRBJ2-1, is KAGVTQTPRYLIKTRGQQVTLSCSPISGHRSVSWYQQTPGQGLQFLFEYFSETQRNKGNFPGRFSGRQFSNSRSEMNVSTLELGDSALYLCASSDLAGGVNEQFFGPGTRLTVL.

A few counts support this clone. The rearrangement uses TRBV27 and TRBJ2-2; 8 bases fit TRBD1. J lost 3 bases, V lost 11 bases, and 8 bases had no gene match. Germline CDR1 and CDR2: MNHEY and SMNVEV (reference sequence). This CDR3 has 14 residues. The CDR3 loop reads CASSRGLHTGELFF. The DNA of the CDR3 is TGTGCCTCATCCAGGGGGCTGCACACCGGGGAGCTGTTTTTT.

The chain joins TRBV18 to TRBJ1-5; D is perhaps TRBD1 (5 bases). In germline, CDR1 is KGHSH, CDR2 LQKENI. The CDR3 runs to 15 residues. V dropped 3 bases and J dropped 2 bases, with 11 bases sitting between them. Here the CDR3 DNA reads TGTGCCAGCTCACCCACGACAGTCGGCAATCAGCCCCAGCATTTT. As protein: CASSPTTVGNQPQHF.

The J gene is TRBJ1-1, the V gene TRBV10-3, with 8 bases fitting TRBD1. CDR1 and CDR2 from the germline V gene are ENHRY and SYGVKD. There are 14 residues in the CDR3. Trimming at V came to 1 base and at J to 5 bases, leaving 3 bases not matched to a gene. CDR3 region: CAISELGQGTEAFF. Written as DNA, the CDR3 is TGTGCCATCAGTGAGTTAGGACAGGGTACTGAAGCTTTCTTT.

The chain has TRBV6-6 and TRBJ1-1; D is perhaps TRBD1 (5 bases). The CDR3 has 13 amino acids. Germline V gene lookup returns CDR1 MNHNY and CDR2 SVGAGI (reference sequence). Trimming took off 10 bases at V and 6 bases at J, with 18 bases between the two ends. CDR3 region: CATSPGGFAEAFF. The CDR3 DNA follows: TGTGCCACCTCTCCCGGGGGATTCGCTGAAGCTTTCTTT.

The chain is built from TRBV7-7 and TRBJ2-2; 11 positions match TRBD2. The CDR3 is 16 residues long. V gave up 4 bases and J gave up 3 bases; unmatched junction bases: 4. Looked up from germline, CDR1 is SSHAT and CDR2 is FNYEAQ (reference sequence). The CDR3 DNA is TGTGCCAGCAGCTCAGGGACTAGCGGCTACACCGGGGAGCTGTTTTTT. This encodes CASSSGTSGYTGELFF.

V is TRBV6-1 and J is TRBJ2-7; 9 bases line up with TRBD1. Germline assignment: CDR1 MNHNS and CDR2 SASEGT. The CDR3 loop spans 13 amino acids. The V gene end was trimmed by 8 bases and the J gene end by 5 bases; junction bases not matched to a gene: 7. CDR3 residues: CASGTGWENEQYF. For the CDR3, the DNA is TGTGCCAGCGGGACAGGGTGGGAGAACGAGCAGTACTTC.

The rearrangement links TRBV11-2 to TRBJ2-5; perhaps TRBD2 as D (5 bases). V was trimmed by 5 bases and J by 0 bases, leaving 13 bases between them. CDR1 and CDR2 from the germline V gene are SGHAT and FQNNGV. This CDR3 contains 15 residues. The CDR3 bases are TGTGCCAGCAGCGGGCTGGAGGCGGACCAAGAGACCCAGTACTTC. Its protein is CASSGLEADQETQYF.

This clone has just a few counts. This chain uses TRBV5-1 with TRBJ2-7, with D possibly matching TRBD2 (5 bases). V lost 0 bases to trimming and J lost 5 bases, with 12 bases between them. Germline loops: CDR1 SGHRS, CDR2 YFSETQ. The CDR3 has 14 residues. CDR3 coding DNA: TGCGCCAGCAGCTTGGGAGTCCGGGGAGACGAGCAGTACTTC. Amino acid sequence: CASSLGVRGDEQYF.